This TCR beta chain was identified during a study of blood T cell repertoires in COVID-19. CDR3 length equals 17 residues. V lost 1 base to trimming and J lost 3 bases; unmatched junction nucleotides: 12. CDR1 is SGHTA, CDR2 FQGNSA, per germline. As processed by the authors: Amplification of reference gene primers provided the estimated nucleated cell counts. TCRdb's table, derived via immunoSEQ multiplex PCR, lists solely in-frame clones and lacks some. The D gene and trimming were derived from the DNA, and the V and J assignments and clone size from that table. The sample includes just under 300,000 clones, approximately 86% of them seen just once.

This receptor was identified in a man aged 65 to 85 with acute or convalescent COVID-19. The rearrangement uses TRBV7-2 and TRBJ2-7, with 7 bases fitting TRBD2. The material sequenced was peripheral blood. CDR3 amino acids: CASSLGFGGDVVYEQYF. DNA for the CDR3: TGTGCCAGCAGCTTAGGTTTTGGGGGGGACGTTGTCTACGAGCAGTACTTC.